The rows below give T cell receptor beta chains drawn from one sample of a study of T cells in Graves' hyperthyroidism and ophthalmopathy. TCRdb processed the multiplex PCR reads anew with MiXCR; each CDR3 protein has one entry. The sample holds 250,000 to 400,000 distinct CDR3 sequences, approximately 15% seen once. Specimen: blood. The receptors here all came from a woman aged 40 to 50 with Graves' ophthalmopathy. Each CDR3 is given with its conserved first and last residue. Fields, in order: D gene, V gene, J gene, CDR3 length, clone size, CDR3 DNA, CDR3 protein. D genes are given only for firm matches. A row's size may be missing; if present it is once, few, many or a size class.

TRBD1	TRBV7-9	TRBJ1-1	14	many	TGTGCCAGCAGCCCCCGACAGGGGATGCCTGAAGCTTTCTTT	CASSPRQGMPEAFF
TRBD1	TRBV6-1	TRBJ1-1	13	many	TGTGCCAGCAGTCTGACAGGGCCCACTGAAGCTTTCTTT	CASSLTGPTEAFF
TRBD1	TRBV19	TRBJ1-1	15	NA	TGTGCCAGTAGTATGATGGGACAGTCGAACACTGAAGCTTTCTTT	CASSMMGQSNTEAFF
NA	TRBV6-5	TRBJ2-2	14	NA	TGTGCCAGCAGTTACGTACAGGGCGGCGGGGAGCTGTTTTTT	CASSYVQGGGELFF
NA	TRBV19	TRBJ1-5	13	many	TGTGCCAGTAGTATTTCCCCGACTCAGCCCCAGCATTTT	CASSISPTQPQHF
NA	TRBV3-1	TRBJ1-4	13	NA	TGTGCCAGCAACCTAGCAGGGAGCGAAAAACTGTTTTTT	CASNLAGSEKLFF
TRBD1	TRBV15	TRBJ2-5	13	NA	TGTGCCACCGGAAGGACAGGGGAAGAGACCCAGTACTTC	CATGRTGEETQYF
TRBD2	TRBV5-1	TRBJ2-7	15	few	TGCGCCAGCCGGCCCGGGACTAGCGGGACCTACGAGCAGTACTTC	CASRPGTSGTYEQYF
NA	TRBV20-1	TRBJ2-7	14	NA	TGCAGTGCCGACGGGTATGGACTGAACTACGAGCAGTACTTC	CSADGYGLNYEQYF
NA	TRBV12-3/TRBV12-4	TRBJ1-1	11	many	TGTGCCAGCAGTCTAGAGGCTGAAGCTTTCTTT	CASSLEAEAFF
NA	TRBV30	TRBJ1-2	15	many	TGTGCCTGGAGTCAACATACGGAGGAGGAGGTTGGCTACACCTTC	CAWSQHTEEEVGYTF
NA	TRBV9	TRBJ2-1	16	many	TGTGCCAGCAGCGTAGGAGATTGGGAGCGTGACAATGAGCAGTTCTTC	CASSVGDWERDNEQFF
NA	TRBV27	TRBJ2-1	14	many	TGTGCCAGCAGTACCCATGGACAAAACAATGAGCAGTTCTTC	CASSTHGQNNEQFF
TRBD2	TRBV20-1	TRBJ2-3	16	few	TGCAGTGCCACGGGACTAGCGGGGGGTCGGGCAGATACGCAGTATTTT	CSATGLAGGRADTQYF
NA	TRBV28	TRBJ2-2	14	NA	TGTGCCAGCAGTTCCCGGACCCTAGGCGGGGAGCTGTTTTTT	CASSSRTLGGELFF
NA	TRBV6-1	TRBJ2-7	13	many	TGTGCCAGCTTTTCGGGCAGCTCCTACGAGCAGTACTTC	CASFSGSSYEQYF
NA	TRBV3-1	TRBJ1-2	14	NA	TGTGCCAGCAGCCAAGCGCCAGGGTACTATGGCTACACCTTC	CASSQAPGYYGYTF
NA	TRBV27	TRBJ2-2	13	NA	TGTGCCAGCAGGGGGACCCCCACCGGGGAGCCGTTTTTT	CASRGTPTGEPFF
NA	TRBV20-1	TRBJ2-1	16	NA	TGCAGTGCTAGAAGACGGGGGCGAAGCTCCTACAATGAGCAGTTCTTC	CSARRRGRSSYNEQFF
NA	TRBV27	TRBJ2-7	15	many	TGTGCCAGCAGTCCCAGGCCCGAGAGTCATCACGAGCAGTACTTC	CASSPRPESHHEQYF
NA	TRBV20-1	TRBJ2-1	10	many	TGCAGTGCGGCGGACGATGAGCAGTTCTTC	CSAADDEQFF
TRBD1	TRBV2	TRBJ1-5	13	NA	TGTGCCAGCGGGGGGACAGCAAATCAGCCCCAGCATTTT	CASGGTANQPQHF
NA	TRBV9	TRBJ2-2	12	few	TGTGCCAGCAGCGACCAGAACGGGGAGCTGTTTTTT	CASSDQNGELFF
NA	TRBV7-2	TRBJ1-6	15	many	TGTGCCAGTCGAACAGGGAATACCTATAATTCACCCCTCCACTTT	CASRTGNTYNSPLHF
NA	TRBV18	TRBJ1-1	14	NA	TGTGCCAGCTTAAGAAACAGGGAGGGGACTGAAGCTTTCTTT	CASLRNREGTEAFF
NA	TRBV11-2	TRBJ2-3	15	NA	TGTGCCAGCAGCTTACGACAGGGAGGCTCAGATACGCAGTATTTT	CASSLRQGGSDTQYF
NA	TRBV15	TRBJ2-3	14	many	TGTGCCACCAGCCTCGACCATTCCACAGATACGCAGTATTTT	CATSLDHSTDTQYF
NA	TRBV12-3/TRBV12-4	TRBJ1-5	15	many	TGTGCCAGCAGTTTAACGGACGGTAGCAATCAGCCCCAGCATTTT	CASSLTDGSNQPQHF
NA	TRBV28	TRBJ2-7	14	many	TGTGCCACCACCCCTCTCCGGGGGATTGGCGAGCAGTACTTC	CATTPLRGIGEQYF
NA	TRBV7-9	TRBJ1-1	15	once	TGTGCCAGCAGCTTAGTTGCGGGGTTGGACACTGAAGCTTTCTTT	CASSLVAGLDTEAFF
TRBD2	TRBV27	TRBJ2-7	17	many	TGTGCCAGCAGGGGGCTGGGACTAGCGGGAACCTCCTACGAGCAGTACTTC	CASRGLGLAGTSYEQYF
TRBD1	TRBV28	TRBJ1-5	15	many	TGTGCCAGCAAACCTCCGGGACAGGCTTTCCAGCCCCAGCATTTT	CASKPPGQAFQPQHF
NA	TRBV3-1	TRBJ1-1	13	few	TGTGCCAGCAGCCAAGATTTGGGGTTTGAAGCTTTCTTT	CASSQDLGFEAFF
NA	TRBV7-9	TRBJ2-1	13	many	TGTGCCAGCAGCTTCGGGGAGTACAATGAGCAGTTCTTC	CASSFGEYNEQFF
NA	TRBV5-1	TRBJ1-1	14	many	TGCGCCAGCAGCTTATCGTCCAAGAACACTGAAGCTTTCTTT	CASSLSSKNTEAFF
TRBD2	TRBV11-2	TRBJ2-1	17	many	TGTGCCAGCAGCTTATTCATAGCGGGGGGGAGGGTCAATGAGCAGTTCTTC	CASSLFIAGGRVNEQFF
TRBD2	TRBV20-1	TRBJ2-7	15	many	TGCAGTGCTAGAGATAGGGCTAGCGGGAGCTACGAGCAGTACTTC	CSARDRASGSYEQYF
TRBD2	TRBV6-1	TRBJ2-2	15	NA	TGTGCCAGCGCGGGAACTAGCGGACTTTCCGGGGAGCTGTTTTTT	CASAGTSGLSGELFF
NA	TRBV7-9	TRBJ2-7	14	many	TGTGCCAGCAGCCCGACCCTTAACCCTTACGAGCAGTACTTC	CASSPTLNPYEQYF
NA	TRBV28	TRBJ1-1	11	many	TGTGCCAGCAGTATGGACACTGAAGCTTTCTTT	CASSMDTEAFF
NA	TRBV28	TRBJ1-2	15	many	TGTGCCAGCAGTTCACAGGGAGTAGGGGACTATGGCTACACCTTC	CASSSQGVGDYGYTF
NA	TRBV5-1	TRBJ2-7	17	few	TGCGCCAGCAGCTTATATCTCTCGGGACACAACTCCTACGAGCAGTACTTC	CASSLYLSGHNSYEQYF
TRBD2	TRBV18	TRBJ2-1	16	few	TGTGCCAGCTCACGGAGACTAGCGGGAGCCTCCAATGAGCAGTTCTTC	CASSRRLAGASNEQFF
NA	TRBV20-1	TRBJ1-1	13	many	TGCAGTGCCTGGCGGGGGTCGAACACTGAAGCTTTCTTT	CSAWRGSNTEAFF
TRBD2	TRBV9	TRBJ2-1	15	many	TGTGCCAGCAGCGGTGAGCGGGGCTCCTACAATGAGCAGTTCTTC	CASSGERGSYNEQFF
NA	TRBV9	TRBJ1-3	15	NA	TGTGCCAGCAGCGTAGGGAAACGCTCTGGAAACACCATATATTTT	CASSVGKRSGNTIYF
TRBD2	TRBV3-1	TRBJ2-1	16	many	TGTGCCAGCAGCTATGGGACTAGCGGGAGGAGAGGTGAGCAGTTCTTC	CASSYGTSGRRGEQFF
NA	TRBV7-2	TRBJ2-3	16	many	TGTGCCAGCAGCTTAGGCACGGGGCTCCGCACAGATACGCAGTATTTT	CASSLGTGLRTDTQYF
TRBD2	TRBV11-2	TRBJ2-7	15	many	TGTGCCAGCAGCTTATTTGGGACTAGCGGGACCGAGCAGTACTTC	CASSLFGTSGTEQYF
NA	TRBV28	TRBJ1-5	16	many	TGTGCCAGCAGTTTCGGTGGACTCGTCGGCAATCAGCCCCAGCATTTT	CASSFGGLVGNQPQHF
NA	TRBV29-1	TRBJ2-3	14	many	TGCAGCGTTGTTGTCGGGGGCAGCACAGATACGCAGTATTTT	CSVVVGGSTDTQYF
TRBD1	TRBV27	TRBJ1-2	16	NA	TGTGCCAGCAGTTACTCGCAAACGACAGGGCGCCTCGGCTACACCTTC	CASSYSQTTGRLGYTF
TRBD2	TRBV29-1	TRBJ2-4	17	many	TGCAGCGTTGAAGATAGGCGGGTGACTAGCGGGAAAAACATTCAGTACTTC	CSVEDRRVTSGKNIQYF
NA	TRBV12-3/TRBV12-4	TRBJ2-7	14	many	TGTGCCAGCAGCGTCGAGCGAGGGGTATACGAGCAGTACTTC	CASSVERGVYEQYF